This TCR beta chain was captured in a study of T cells in Graves' hyperthyroidism and ophthalmopathy. A few counts support this clonotype. The CDR3 loop spans 11 amino acids. In germline, CDR1 is GTSNPN, CDR2 SVGIG (reference sequence). RNA transcripts were the template for amplifying TCR beta CDR3 regions. The primer set for the first-round RT-PCR of the TCR CDR3 was HTBI. Using its own MiXCR run on the multiplex PCR reads, TCRdb lists one record per CDR3 protein. This table holds 380,000 or so distinct CDR3 sequences, about 20% found once. The diagnoses drew upon clinical symptoms, serum thyroxine and TRAb, thyroid ultrasound and orbital computed tomography.

Input material: blood. The sequence derives from a woman younger than 35 with Graves' hyperthyroidism. The chain is built from TRBV30 and TRBJ1-3, with D uncertain. As DNA, the CDR3 is TGTTCCGGGAGAGGTGGAAACACCATATATTTT. The encoded protein is CSGRGGNTIYF.